The text below deals with one T cell receptor (beta chain). Its cognate antigen has yet to be identified. No much larger clone exists at a distance of one base, and base qualities are not known. This entry belongs to a study of technical replicates of blood from a handful of donors (dated by TCRdb to 2016 to 2017). After removal of 2 bases from V and 6 bases from J, the junction retains 4 bases not matched to a gene. Reading the germline V gene (reference sequence) gives CDR1 MNHEY and CDR2 SMNVEV. The CDR3 runs 14 amino acids, cysteine and phenylalanine included. The DNA shown is the 42-base CDR3, in frame from base 1. Libraries were prepared through the immunoSEQ multiplex PCR assay. This immuneACCESS table, as held by TCRdb, lists in-frame sequences with V and J called but not all clones. Of the missing ones, under half trace to an unresolved V gene in checked studies; the others have no known cause. In this sample the table shows 79,000 or so clones, approximately 93% of which occur a single time. Approximately 0.35% of the sample rests with the top ten.

The chain couples TRBV27 to TRBJ2-7, with 10 bases matching TRBD1. The sequencing sample was made of T cells isolated from PBMCs. The receptor was derived from a human donor in good health. The encoded CDR3 is CASSLDRGLSEQYF. At the DNA level, the sequence is TGTGCCAGCAGTTTAGACAGGGGGCTTAGCGAGCAGTACTTC.